This record concerns one T cell receptor (beta chain) sequence. The data belong to a study of Ad26.COV2.S vaccination and SARS-CoV-2 variants. TCRdb keeps only in-frame clones here, not all; method: immunoSEQ multiplex PCR. The table has roughly 320,000 clones, about nine tenths seen once; the top ten hold around 3.5%. As for treatment: 15 to 20 received Ad26.COV2.S at low or high dose, single or two shots; several received placebo; per-sample allocation not given. The samples date from day 63 after the first vaccine or placebo injection. An Ad26 vector expressing Wuhan-strain SARS-CoV-2 spike constituted the vaccine. Germline CDR1 is MGHRA and CDR2 is YSYEKL. CDR3 size: 15 residues. J gave up 6 bases and V 3 bases, and 11 bases lay outside the gene matches.

Specimen: peripheral blood, collected in a trial of Ad26.COV2.S vaccine versus placebo. This sequence was found in a person aged 18-60 years who received the Ad26.COV2.S COVID-19 vaccine or a placebo. The chain is built from TRBV4-1 and TRBJ2-7, with TRBD1 matching over 7 bases. The CDR3 here is CASSHITGEKGEQYF. The CDR3 DNA follows: TGCGCCAGCAGCCACATTACAGGGGAGAAGGGCGAGCAGTACTTC.